This TCR beta chain stems from a study of CD8 T cells in Susac syndrome. RNA amounts of about 0.5 to 1 ug underwent reverse transcription with random hexamers. Across 54 Vbeta and 13 Jbeta, immunoSEQ multiplex PCR amplified TCR beta CDR3. TCRdb reprocessed the immunoSEQ multiplex PCR reads via MiXCR and lists one record per CDR3 protein. The profile shows about 300,000 distinct CDR3 sequences, roughly 84% of them singletons. CD8+ and CD4+ T cells circulating in blood were sequenced for TCR beta. The multiple sclerosis controls were treatment-naive patients affected by stable or active relapsing-remitting disease. In contrast to the negatively isolated CD8+ and CD4+ T cells, TEMRA cells were FACS-enriched. The material sequenced was CD8+ T cells from PBMCs. This TCR was recovered from a human donor with multiple sclerosis.

DNA for the CDR3: TGTGCCAGCAGTTTACCCCGGGGCTTCTCCTACAATGAGCAGTTCTTC. Protein sequence: CASSLPRGFSYNEQFF. The chain employs TRBV28 and TRBJ2-1; D tentatively reads TRBD1 or TRBD2 (5 bases each). Trimming shortened V by 2 bases and J by 0 bases, and 11 bases separated the two germline ends. Looked up from germline, CDR1 is MDHEN and CDR2 is SYDVKM. The CDR3 is made up of 16 amino acids.